This T cell receptor beta chain emerged from a study of cytomegalovirus exposure and HLA in healthy donors. On the study more broadly: Earlier work reported 117 million unique TCR beta sequences from 150 million to 200 million T cells.

The PCR employed 60 Vbeta primers together with 13 Jbeta primers. Profiled with immunoSEQ multiplex PCR; TCRdb holds only in-frame clones, not every one. The data hold hundreds of thousands of clones, with just over 75% observed a single time. The sequence was collected from a man between 18 and 35 years old in good health and CMV-seronegative. The sequenced sample was PBMCs.

Here the CDR3 DNA reads TGCGCCAGCAGCCCGTCTTTAGGGGGCCTCTACGAGCAGTACTTC. This encodes CASSPSLGGLYEQYF. This chain links TRBV4-1 with TRBJ2-7; TRBD1 aligns across 7 bases. The V gene's germline CDR1 is MGHRA and CDR2 YSYEKL. With V trimmed by 4 bases and J by 3 bases, 9 bases remained unmatched. This CDR3 spans 15 amino acids.